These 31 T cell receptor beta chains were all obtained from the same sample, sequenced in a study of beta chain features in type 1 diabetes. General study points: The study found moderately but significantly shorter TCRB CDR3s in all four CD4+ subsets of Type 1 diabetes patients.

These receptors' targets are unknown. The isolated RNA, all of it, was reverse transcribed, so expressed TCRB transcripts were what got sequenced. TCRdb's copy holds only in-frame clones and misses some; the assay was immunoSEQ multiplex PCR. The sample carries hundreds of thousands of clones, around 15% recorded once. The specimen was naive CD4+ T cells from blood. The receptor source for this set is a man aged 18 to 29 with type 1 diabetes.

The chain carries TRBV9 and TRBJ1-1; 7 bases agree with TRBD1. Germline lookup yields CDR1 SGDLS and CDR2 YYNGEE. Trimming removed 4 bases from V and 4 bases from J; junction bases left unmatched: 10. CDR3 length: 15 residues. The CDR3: CASSNLVAGGTEAFF. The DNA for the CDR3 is TGTGCCAGCAGCAACTTAGTGGCAGGGGGCACTGAAGCTTTCTTT.

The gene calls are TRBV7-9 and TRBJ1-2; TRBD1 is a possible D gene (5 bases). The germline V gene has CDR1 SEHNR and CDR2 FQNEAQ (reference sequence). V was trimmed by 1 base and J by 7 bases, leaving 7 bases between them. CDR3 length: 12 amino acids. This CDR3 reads CASSLEGFGYTF. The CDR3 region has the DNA TGTGCCAGCAGCTTAGAGGGGTTTGGCTACACCTTC.

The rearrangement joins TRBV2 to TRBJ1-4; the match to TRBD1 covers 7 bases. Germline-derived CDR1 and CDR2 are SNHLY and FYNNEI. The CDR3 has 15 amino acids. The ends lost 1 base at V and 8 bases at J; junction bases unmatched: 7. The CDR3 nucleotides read TGTGCCAGCAGTGAAGTGACAGGGAGGCGCGAAAAACTGTTTTTT. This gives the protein CASSEVTGRREKLFF.

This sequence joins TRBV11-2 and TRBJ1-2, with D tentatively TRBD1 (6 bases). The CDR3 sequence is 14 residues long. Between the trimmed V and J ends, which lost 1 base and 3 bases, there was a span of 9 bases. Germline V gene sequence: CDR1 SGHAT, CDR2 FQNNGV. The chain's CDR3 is CASSLVAGDYGYTF. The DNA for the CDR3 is TGTGCCAGCAGCTTAGTAGCAGGGGACTATGGCTACACCTTC.

The CDR3 loop reads CASSLSGLEYNEQFF. The CDR3 DNA follows: TGTGCCAGCAGCTTGTCGGGACTAGAGTACAATGAGCAGTTCTTC. This rearrangement joins TRBV11-2 to TRBJ2-1; 8 positions match TRBD2. Germline CDR1 reads SGHAT; CDR2 reads FQNNGV. V trimming: 3 bases; J trimming: 4 bases; junction bases outside the gene matches: 5. The CDR3 covers 15 residues. Full variable domain (missing parts from reference TRBV11-2 and TRBJ2-1): EAGVAQSPRYKIIEKRQSVAFWCNPISGHATLYWYQQILGQGPKLLIQFQNNGVVDDSQLPKDRFSAERLKGVDSTLKIQPAKLEDSAVYLCASSLSGLEYNEQFFGPGTRLTVL.

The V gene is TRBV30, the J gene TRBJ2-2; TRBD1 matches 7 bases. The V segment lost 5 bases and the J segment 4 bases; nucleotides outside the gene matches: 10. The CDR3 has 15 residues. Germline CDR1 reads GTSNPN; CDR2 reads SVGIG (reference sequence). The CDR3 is CAWVRGTAITGELFF. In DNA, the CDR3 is TGTGCCTGGGTAAGGGGGACAGCCATCACCGGGGAGCTGTTTTTT.

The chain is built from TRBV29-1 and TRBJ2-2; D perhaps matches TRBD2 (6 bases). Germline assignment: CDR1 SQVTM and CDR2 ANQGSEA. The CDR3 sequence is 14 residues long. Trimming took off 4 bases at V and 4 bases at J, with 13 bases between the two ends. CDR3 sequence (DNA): TGCAGCGTTGCCGGTAGGGGAGGCACCGGGGAGCTGTTTTTT. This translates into CSVAGRGGTGELFF.

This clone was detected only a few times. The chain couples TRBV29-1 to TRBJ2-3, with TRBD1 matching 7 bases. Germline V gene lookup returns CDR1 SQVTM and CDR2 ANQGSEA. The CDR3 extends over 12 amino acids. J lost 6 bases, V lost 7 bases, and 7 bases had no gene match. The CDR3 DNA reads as TGCAGCGGCGAGAGCAGGGGGGATACGCAGTATTTT. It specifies CSGESRGDTQYF.

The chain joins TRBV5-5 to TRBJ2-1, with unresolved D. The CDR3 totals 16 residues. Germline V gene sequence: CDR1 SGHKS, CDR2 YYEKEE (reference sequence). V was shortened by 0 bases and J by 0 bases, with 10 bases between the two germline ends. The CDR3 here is CASSLVAASSYNEQFF. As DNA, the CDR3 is TGTGCCAGCAGCTTGGTGGCGGCAAGCTCCTACAATGAGCAGTTCTTC.

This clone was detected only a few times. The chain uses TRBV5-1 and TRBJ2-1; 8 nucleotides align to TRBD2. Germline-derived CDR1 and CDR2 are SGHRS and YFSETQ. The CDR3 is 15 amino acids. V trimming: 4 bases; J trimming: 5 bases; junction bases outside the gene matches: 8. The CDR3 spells CASSPGLASDNEQFF. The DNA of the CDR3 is TGCGCCAGCAGCCCCGGACTAGCAAGCGACAATGAGCAGTTCTTC.

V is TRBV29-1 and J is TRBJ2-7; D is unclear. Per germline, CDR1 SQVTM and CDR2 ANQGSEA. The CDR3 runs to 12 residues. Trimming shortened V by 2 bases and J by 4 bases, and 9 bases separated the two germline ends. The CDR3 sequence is CSVEKGRYEQYF. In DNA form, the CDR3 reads TGCAGCGTTGAAAAGGGTCGGTACGAGCAGTACTTC.

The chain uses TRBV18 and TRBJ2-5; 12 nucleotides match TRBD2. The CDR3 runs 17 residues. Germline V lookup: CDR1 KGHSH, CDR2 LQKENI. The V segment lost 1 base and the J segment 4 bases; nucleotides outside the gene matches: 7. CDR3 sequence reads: CASSPRLAGAVTETQYF. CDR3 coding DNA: TGTGCCAGCTCACCACGACTAGCGGGGGCCGTTACAGAGACCCAGTACTTC.

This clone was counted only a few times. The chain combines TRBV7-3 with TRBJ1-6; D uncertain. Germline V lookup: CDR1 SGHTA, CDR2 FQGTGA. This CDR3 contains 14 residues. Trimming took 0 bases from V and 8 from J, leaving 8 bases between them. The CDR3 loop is CASSLTPQDSPLHF. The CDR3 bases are TGTGCCAGCAGCTTAACTCCGCAGGATTCACCCCTCCACTTT.

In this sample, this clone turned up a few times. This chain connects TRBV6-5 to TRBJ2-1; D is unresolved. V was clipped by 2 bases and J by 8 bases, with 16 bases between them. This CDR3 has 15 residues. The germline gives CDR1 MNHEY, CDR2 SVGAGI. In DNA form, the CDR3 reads TGTGCCAGCAGTTACGGTCGTCAGGCTTTGGATGAGCAGTTCTTC. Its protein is CASSYGRQALDEQFF.

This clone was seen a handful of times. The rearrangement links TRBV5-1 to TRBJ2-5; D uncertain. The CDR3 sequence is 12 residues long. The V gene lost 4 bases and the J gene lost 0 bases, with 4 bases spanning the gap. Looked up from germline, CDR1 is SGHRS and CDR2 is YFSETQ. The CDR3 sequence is CASSTDQETQYF. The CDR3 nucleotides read TGCGCCAGCAGCACTGACCAAGAGACCCAGTACTTC.

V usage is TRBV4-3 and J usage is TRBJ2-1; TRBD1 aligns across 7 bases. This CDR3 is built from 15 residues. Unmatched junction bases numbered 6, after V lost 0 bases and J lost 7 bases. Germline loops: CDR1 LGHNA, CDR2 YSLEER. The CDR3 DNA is TGCGCCAGCAGCCAAGACAGGGGGTTGAGTAATGAGCAGTTCTTC. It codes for CASSQDRGLSNEQFF.

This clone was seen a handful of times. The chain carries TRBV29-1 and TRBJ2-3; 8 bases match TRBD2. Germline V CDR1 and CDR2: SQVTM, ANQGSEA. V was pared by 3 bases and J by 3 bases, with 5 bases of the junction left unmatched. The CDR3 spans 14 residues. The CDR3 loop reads CSVEYGRGTDTQYF. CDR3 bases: TGCAGCGTTGAGTACGGGAGGGGTACAGATACGCAGTATTTT.

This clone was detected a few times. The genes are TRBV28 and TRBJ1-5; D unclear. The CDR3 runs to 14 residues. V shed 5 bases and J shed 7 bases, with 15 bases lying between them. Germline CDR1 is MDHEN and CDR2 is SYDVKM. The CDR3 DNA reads TGTGCCAGCAGTCCCCGAGGAGGCTTGCAGCCCCAGCATTTT. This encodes CASSPRGGLQPQHF.

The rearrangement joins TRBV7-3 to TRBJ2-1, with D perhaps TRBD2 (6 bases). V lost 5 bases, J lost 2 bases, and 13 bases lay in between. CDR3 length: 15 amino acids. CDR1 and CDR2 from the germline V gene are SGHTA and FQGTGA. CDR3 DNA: TGTGCCAGCAGCGGGGGGACCGAGACCTACAATGAGCAGTTCTTC. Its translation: CASSGGTETYNEQFF.

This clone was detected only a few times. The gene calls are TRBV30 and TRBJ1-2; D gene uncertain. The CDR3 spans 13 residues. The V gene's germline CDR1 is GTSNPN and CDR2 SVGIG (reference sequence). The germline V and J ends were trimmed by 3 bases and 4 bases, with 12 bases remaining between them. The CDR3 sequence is CAWRKGGSYGYTF. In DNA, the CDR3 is TGTGCCTGGAGGAAAGGCGGAAGCTATGGCTACACCTTC.

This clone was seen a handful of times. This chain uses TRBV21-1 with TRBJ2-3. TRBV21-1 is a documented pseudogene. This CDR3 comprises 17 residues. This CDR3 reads CASSKEETKASTDTQYF. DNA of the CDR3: TGTGCCAGCAGCAAAGAGGAGACAAAGGCTAGCACAGATACGCAGTATTTT.

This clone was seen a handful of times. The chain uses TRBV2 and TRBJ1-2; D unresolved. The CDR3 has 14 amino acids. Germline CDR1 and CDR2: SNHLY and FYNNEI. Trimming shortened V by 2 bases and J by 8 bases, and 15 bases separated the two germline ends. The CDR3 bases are TGTGCCAGCAGTGAAACTGACACTACGGGAGGCTACACCTTC. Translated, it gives CASSETDTTGGYTF.

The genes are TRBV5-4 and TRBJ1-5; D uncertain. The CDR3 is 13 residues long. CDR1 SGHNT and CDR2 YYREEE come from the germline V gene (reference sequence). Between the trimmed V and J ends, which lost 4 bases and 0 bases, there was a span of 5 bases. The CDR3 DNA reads TGTGCCAGCAGCCCGGATAGCAATCAGCCCCAGCATTTT. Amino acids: CASSPDSNQPQHF.

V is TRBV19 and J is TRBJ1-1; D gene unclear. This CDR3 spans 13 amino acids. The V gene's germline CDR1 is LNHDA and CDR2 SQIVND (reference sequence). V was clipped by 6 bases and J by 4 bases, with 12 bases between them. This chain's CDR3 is CASSDGRVTEAFF. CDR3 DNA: TGTGCCAGTAGCGACGGGAGGGTCACTGAAGCTTTCTTT.

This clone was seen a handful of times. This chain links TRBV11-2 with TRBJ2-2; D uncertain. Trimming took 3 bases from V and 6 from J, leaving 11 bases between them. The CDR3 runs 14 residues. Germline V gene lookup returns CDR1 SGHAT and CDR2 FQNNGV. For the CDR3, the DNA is TGTGCCAGCAGCTTGGCACGGTGGGCCGGGGAGCTGTTTTTT. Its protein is CASSLARWAGELFF.

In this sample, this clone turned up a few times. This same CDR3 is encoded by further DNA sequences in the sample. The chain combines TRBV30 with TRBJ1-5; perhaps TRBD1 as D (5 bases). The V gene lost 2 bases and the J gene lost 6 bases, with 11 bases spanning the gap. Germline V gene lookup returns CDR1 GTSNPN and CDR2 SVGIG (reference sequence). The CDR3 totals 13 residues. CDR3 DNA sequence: TGTGCCTGGAGTCCCGTGGGGGGTCAGCCCCAGCATTTT. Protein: CAWSPVGGQPQHF.

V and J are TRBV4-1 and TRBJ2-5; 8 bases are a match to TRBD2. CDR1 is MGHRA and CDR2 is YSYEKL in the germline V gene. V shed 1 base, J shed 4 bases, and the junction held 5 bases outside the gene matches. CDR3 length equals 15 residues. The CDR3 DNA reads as TGCGCCAGCAGCCAAGCCCCGGGAGGGCCAGAGACCCAGTACTTC. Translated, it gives CASSQAPGGPETQYF.

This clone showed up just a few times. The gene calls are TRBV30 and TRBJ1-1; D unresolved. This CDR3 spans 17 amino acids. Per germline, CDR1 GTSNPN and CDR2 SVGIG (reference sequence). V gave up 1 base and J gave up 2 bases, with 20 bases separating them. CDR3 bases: TGTGCCTGGAGTGGTTGGGAGGCGGCAGGTTCCAACACTGAAGCTTTCTTT. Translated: CAWSGWEAAGSNTEAFF.

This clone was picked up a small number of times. The CDR3 sequence is CAISESIGLGASGYTF. CDR3 DNA sequence: TGTGCCATCAGTGAGTCAATTGGATTGGGTGCCTCTGGCTACACCTTC. The rearrangement joins TRBV10-3 to TRBJ1-2; D is unresolved. V was cut by 0 bases and J by 7 bases, with 18 bases left in between. The CDR3 loop spans 16 amino acids. Looked up from germline, CDR1 is ENHRY and CDR2 is SYGVKD.

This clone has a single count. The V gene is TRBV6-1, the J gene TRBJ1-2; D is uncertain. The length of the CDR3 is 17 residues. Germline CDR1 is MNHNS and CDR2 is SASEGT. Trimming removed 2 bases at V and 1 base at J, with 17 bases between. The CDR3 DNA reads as TGTGCCAGCAGTGAACCGCCTCGGAGGAGCATTAACTATGGCTACACCTTC. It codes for CASSEPPRRSINYGYTF.

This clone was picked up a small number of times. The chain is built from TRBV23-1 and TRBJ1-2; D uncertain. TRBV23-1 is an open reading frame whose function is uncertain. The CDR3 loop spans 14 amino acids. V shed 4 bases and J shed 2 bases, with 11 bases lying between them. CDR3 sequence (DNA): TGCGCCAGCAGTCCGAGAACACTAAACTATGGCTACACCTTC. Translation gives CASSPRTLNYGYTF.